This T cell receptor beta chain was sequenced for a study of blood T cell repertoires in COVID-19. Clones were sequenced by immunoSEQ multiplex PCR, and TCRdb holds only the in-frame ones, with some missing. The repertoire includes about 160,000 clones, more than 90% of them detected once, and about 0.54% sits in the top ten. CDR1 and CDR2 from the germline V gene are KGHSH and LQKENI. V was clipped by 0 bases and J by 4 bases, with 10 bases between them. CDR3 length equals 14 residues. The chain combines TRBV18 with TRBJ2-7, with D perhaps TRBD1 (5 bases). Sequenced sample: peripheral blood. The TCR originated in a man aged 50 or older with acute or convalescent COVID-19. The CDR3 DNA is TGTGCCAGCTCACCACCCAGGGCGTATTACGAGCAGTACTTC. Translating it yields CASSPPRAYYEQYF.